This T cell receptor beta chain was identified during a study of neurological immune-mediated disorders. TCRdb reprocessed the 5' RACE reads via MiXCR and lists one record per CDR3 protein. The data show about 70,000 distinct CDR3 sequences, with 4.8% seen just once and around 2.2% held by the top ten. Germline lookup yields CDR1 SGHKS and CDR2 YYEKEE (reference sequence). The CDR3 runs to 15 residues. V was clipped by 1 base and J by 4 bases, with 9 bases between them. This clonotype showed up many times. What was sequenced was PBMCs. This chain connects TRBV5-5 to TRBJ1-6, with D maybe TRBD1 (5 bases). The sequence was collected from a woman in her 70s with multiple sclerosis. CDR3 nucleotide sequence: TGTGCCAGCAGCTTGAACGGGGGGTATAATTCACCCCTCCACTTT. Translated, it gives CASSLNGGYNSPLHF.